Below, 32 T cell receptor beta chains from the same sample are listed, as sequenced in a study of blood T cells in healthy people across ages. Through a sample-barcoded 5' primer and a J-beta primer mix, a second PCR was run for roughly 6 to 11 cycles. TCRdb called the 5' RACE reads again in MiXCR, with one record for every CDR3 protein. Among some 1.4 million distinct CDR3 sequences listed, 42% were seen once. The sample consisted of blood. The receptor source for this set is a woman in her late teens or twenties in good health.

At least ten counts were recorded for this clonotype. The rearrangement uses TRBV29-1 and TRBJ2-1; D is unresolved. Germline V lookup: CDR1 SQVTM, CDR2 ANQGSEA. CDR3 size: 12 residues. Trimming shortened V by 6 bases and J by 7 bases, and 13 bases separated the two germline ends. This CDR3 is CSVLTPMNEQFF. The CDR3 bases are TGCAGCGTGCTCACCCCAATGAATGAGCAGTTCTTC.

Here the CDR3 reads CASSRGGWNTF. The CDR3 nucleotides are TGTGCCAGCAGTAGGGGGGGGTGGAACACCTTC. The chain is built from TRBV28 and TRBJ1-2, with a possible D match to TRBD1 (6 bases). This CDR3 comprises 11 residues. The V end lost 5 bases, the J end lost 12 bases, and 13 bases lay between the germline ends. Germline V gives CDR1 MDHEN, CDR2 SYDVKM.

This clonotype was detected a few times. V usage is TRBV4-1 and J usage is TRBJ2-2; D may correspond to TRBD1 or TRBD2 (5 bases each). V lost 0 bases, J lost 4 bases, and 18 bases lay in between. The CDR3 runs 18 residues. In germline, CDR1 is MGHRA, CDR2 YSYEKL. In nucleotides, the CDR3 is TGCGCCAGCAGCCAAGAGAGCCCGTTAGGGGCGGGCACCGGGGAGCTGTTTTTT. It encodes CASSQESPLGAGTGELFF.

The chain combines TRBV20-1 with TRBJ2-6; D is perhaps TRBD2 (6 bases). Germline V gives CDR1 DFQATT, CDR2 SNEGSKA (reference sequence). The CDR3 totals 17 residues. Trimming removed 3 bases from V and 2 bases from J, with 17 bases in between. The CDR3 DNA follows: TGCAGTGCTAGGCGGGGCGCCGATGCCGCTGGGGCCAACGTCCTGACTTTC. It is translated as CSARRGADAAGANVLTF.

V gene TRBV24-1 combines with J gene TRBJ1-2, with unresolved D. V shed 5 bases and J shed 4 bases, with 10 bases lying between them. In germline, CDR1 is KGHDR, CDR2 SFDVKD. The CDR3 runs 13 residues. CDR3 nucleotides: TGTGCCACCAGTGCGGCGGGAGGCTATGGCTACACCTTC. Translating gives CATSAAGGYGYTF.

This rearrangement joins TRBV4-1 to TRBJ2-7; tentative D call: TRBD2 (5 bases). V lost 4 bases to trimming and J lost 2 bases, with 12 bases between them. Germline V gene sequence: CDR1 MGHRA, CDR2 YSYEKL. The CDR3 totals 14 residues. CDR3 sequence reads: CASSLAGITYEQYF. The DNA for the CDR3 is TGCGCCAGCAGCCTAGCCGGGATTACCTACGAGCAGTACTTC.

The V call is TRBV6-4, the J call TRBJ1-1, with a weak D call TRBD1 (6 bases). Germline V lookup: CDR1 MRHNA, CDR2 SNTAGT. The germline V and J ends were trimmed by 2 bases and 7 bases, with 11 bases remaining between them. This CDR3 spans 13 amino acids. The CDR3 sequence: CASSDRGSSEAFF. In DNA form, the CDR3 reads TGTGCCAGCAGTGACAGGGGGAGTAGTGAAGCTTTCTTT.

V gene TRBV20-1 combines with J gene TRBJ1-5; possibly TRBD1 for D (6 bases). This CDR3 has 14 amino acids. Germline-derived CDR1 and CDR2 are DFQATT and SNEGSKA (reference sequence). The germline V and J ends were trimmed by 0 bases and 7 bases, with 13 bases remaining between them. The CDR3 protein is CSAREDSSNQPQHF. CDR3 coding DNA: TGCAGTGCTAGAGAGGACAGTTCAAACCAGCCCCAGCATTTT.

A remark on this clonotype: One base away lies a much larger clone, so this may be a sequencing read error. This chain connects TRBV12-3 or TRBV12-4 to TRBJ2-3; D assignment may be TRBD1 or TRBD2 (5 bases each). Between the trimmed V and J ends, which lost 6 bases and 4 bases, there was a span of 8 bases. The CDR3 length is 12 residues. As DNA, the CDR3 is TGTGCCAGCAGGATGGGGGCAGATACGCAGTATTTT. As protein: CASRMGADTQYF.

This clonotype turned up a few times. This chain connects TRBV2 to TRBJ2-1; maybe TRBD2 (6 bases). The CDR3 length is 13 residues. V was shortened by 4 bases and J by 7 bases, with 11 bases between the two germline ends. The germline V gene has CDR1 SNHLY and CDR2 FYNNEI. In DNA form, the CDR3 reads TGTGCCAGCAGTGGAACTAGCAGGAATGAGCAGTTCTTC. This translates into CASSGTSRNEQFF.

This clonotype was seen a handful of times. This chain joins TRBV10-2 and TRBJ2-1; TRBD2 agrees at 9 bases. This CDR3 has 18 residues. J gave up 0 bases and V 7 bases, and 13 bases lay outside the gene matches. Per germline, CDR1 WSHSY and CDR2 SAAADI. This CDR3 is CASIRLAALSGSYNEQFF. DNA of the CDR3: TGCGCCAGCATTCGACTAGCGGCCCTATCCGGCTCCTACAATGAGCAGTTCTTC.

This clonotype showed up just a few times. The J gene is TRBJ2-1, the V gene TRBV6-2 or TRBV6-3; 9 nucleotides match TRBD2. The CDR3 loop spans 16 amino acids. Losses at the gene ends were 8 bases for V and 5 bases for J; bases not matched to a gene: 13. Per the germline V gene, CDR1 is MNHEY and CDR2 is SVGEGT. This CDR3 reads CASVKGLAGGDNEQFF. The DNA for the CDR3 is TGTGCCAGCGTTAAGGGACTAGCCGGTGGGGACAATGAGCAGTTCTTC.

This clonotype was counted ten times or more. This chain links TRBV7-2 with TRBJ2-5; D uncertain. V gave up 6 bases and J gave up 5 bases, with 4 bases separating them. The CDR3 has 10 residues. Germline CDR1 and CDR2: SGHTA and FQGNSA. The CDR3 DNA follows: TGTGCCAGCAGTCGGGAGACCCAGTACTTC. Amino acids: CASSRETQYF. Full variable domain (rest looked up from reference TRBV7-2 and TRBJ2-5): GAGVSQSPSNKVTEKGKDVELRCDPISGHTALYWYRQSLGQGLEFLIYFQGNSAPDKSGLPSDRFSAERTGGSVSTLTIQRTQQEDSAVYLCASSRETQYFGPGTRLLVL.

This clonotype was seen once. The CDR3 DNA sequence: TGTGCCAGCAGTTTATGGGCAGCCGCGGAGTCTAATGAAAAACTGTTTTTT. Encoded protein: CASSLWAAAESNEKLFF. V gene TRBV12-3 or TRBV12-4 combines with J gene TRBJ1-4; D is unclear. Trimming stripped 2 bases from V and 3 bases from J, with 16 bases between. This CDR3 region has 17 residues.

This clonotype appeared a few times. The chain joins TRBV2 to TRBJ1-2; 8 bases are a match to TRBD1. V dropped 6 bases and J dropped 3; count of bases not matched to a gene: 9. Germline V CDR1 and CDR2: SNHLY, FYNNEI. The CDR3 sequence is 15 residues long. This CDR3 reads CASRPGTGIDYGYTF. The CDR3 DNA follows: TGTGCCAGCAGGCCCGGGACAGGAATAGACTATGGCTACACCTTC.

There are a few counts of this clonotype. The J gene is TRBJ2-5, the V gene TRBV29-1, with D possibly being TRBD1 or TRBD2 (5 bases each). The better agreement between TRBJ2-7 and the DNA end casts doubt on the J call. The length of the CDR3 is 15 residues. CDR1 and CDR2 from the germline V gene are SQVTM and ANQGSEA. In DNA, the CDR3 is TGCAGCGGTGCCGGGACCCCAGACGACCAACTCGAGCAGTACTTC. Its protein product is CSGAGTPDDQLEQYF.

This clonotype occurred a few times. The chain links TRBV6-1 to TRBJ2-1; a weak D match, TRBD2 (5 bases). CDR1 and CDR2 from the germline V gene are MNHNS and SASEGT. This CDR3 has 16 residues. V was trimmed by 6 bases and J by 2 bases, leaving 17 bases between them. The chain's CDR3 is CASSPWVVATYNEQFF. For the CDR3, the DNA is TGTGCCAGCAGCCCTTGGGTAGTAGCGACCTACAATGAGCAGTTCTTC.

The CDR3 bases are TGTGCCAGCAGCTTCAGTAATCGTGTATATGAGCAGTTCTTC. Protein product: CASSFSNRVYEQFF. The V and J genes are TRBV5-6 and TRBJ2-1; unclear D gene. The CDR3 runs 14 residues. V lost 2 bases to trimming and J lost 8 bases, with 14 bases between them. Per germline, CDR1 SGHDT and CDR2 YYEEEE.

Concerning this clonotype: Compared with germline, one end of the junction differs, possibly owing to a read error. This rearrangement joins TRBV20-1 to TRBJ2-3, with 10 bases that match TRBD2. The CDR3 length is 16 residues. Germline assignment: CDR1 DFQATT and CDR2 SNEGSKA (reference sequence). The CDR3 DNA reads TGCAGCGCTAGACCCCCCCAGCGGGGGGGCAAAGATACGCAGTATTTT. Its translation: CSARPPQRGGKDTQYF.

The V call is TRBV7-2, the J call TRBJ1-2; 7 bases are shared with TRBD1. J lost 3 bases, V lost 6 bases, and 7 bases had no gene match. The CDR3 totals 14 residues. Germline assignment: CDR1 SGHTA and CDR2 FQGNSA. The CDR3 is CASRFDRDDYGYTF. As DNA, the CDR3 is TGTGCCAGCAGATTTGACAGGGATGACTATGGCTACACCTTC.

This chain joins TRBV28 and TRBJ2-3; a weak D match, TRBD1 (5 bases). Trimming shortened V by 2 bases and J by 0 bases, and 12 bases separated the two germline ends. The CDR3 is 16 amino acids. Germline-derived CDR1 and CDR2 are MDHEN and SYDVKM. The CDR3 DNA follows: TGTGCCAGCAGTTTAGCCGACAGCTCTAGCACAGATACGCAGTATTTT. Translated: CASSLADSSSTDTQYF.

This clonotype was counted between two and nine times. The chain employs TRBV20-1 and TRBJ2-1, with 7 bases identical to TRBD2. Looked up from germline, CDR1 is DFQATT and CDR2 is SNEGSKA (reference sequence). The CDR3 covers 15 residues. V trimming: 0 bases; J trimming: 3 bases; junction bases outside the gene matches: 5. The CDR3 is CSARDLAGDYNEQFF. Written as DNA, the CDR3 is TGCAGTGCTAGAGATCTGGCGGGGGACTACAATGAGCAGTTCTTC.

This clonotype was found once. The chain uses TRBV6-5 and TRBJ2-1; no definite D call. Trimming removed 5 bases from V and 8 bases from J, with 13 bases in between. This CDR3 is built from 13 residues. Germline V lookup: CDR1 MNHEY, CDR2 SVGAGI. CDR3 sequence (DNA): TGTGCCAGCAGTCCCCGGAATCAGGATGAGCAGTTCTTC. Its protein is CASSPRNQDEQFF.

The CDR3: CASSLWGATTFSTDTQYF. The CDR3 nucleotides read TGTGCCAGCAGTTTATGGGGGGCGACCACCTTTAGCACAGATACGCAGTATTTT. The rearrangement uses TRBV12-3 or TRBV12-4 and TRBJ2-3; TRBD1 or TRBD2 may be the D gene (6 bases each). V shed 2 bases and J shed 0 bases, with 18 bases lying between them. The CDR3 has 18 residues.

As concerns this clonotype: The junction shows a germline mismatch at one end, possibly a read error. CDR3 sequence (DNA): TGTGCCAGCAGTCACCTACCGGACCCGACCTATGAGCAGTACTTC. It yields the protein CASSHLPDPTYEQYF. The rearrangement joins TRBV6-5 to TRBJ2-7; D gene unclear. The CDR3 sequence is 15 residues long. Germline values: CDR1 MNHEY, CDR2 SVGAGI.

This chain links TRBV25-1 with TRBJ1-2; D gene unclear. In germline, CDR1 is MGHDK, CDR2 SYGVNS. The V and J ends lost 3 bases and 8 bases respectively, with 7 bases between them. CDR3 length: 11 residues. CDR3 sequence: CASSDAGGYTF. The CDR3 coding sequence is TGTGCCAGCAGTGACGCGGGAGGCTACACCTTC.

This clonotype was counted only a few times. V usage is TRBV3-1 and J usage is TRBJ2-7, with 8 positions matching TRBD2. The length of the CDR3 is 18 residues. Germline V gene data show CDR1 as LGHDT and CDR2 as YNNKEL (reference sequence). Trimming at V came to 2 bases and at J to 2 bases, leaving 14 bases not matched to a gene. CDR3 sequence: CASSQLDRAGVLTYEQYF. CDR3 sequence (DNA): TGTGCCAGCAGCCAACTAGACAGAGCGGGGGTCCTAACCTACGAGCAGTACTTC.

The V and J genes are TRBV24-1 and TRBJ1-1, with TRBD1 as a possible D gene (6 bases). The CDR3 totals 13 residues. The germline CDR1 and CDR2 sequences are KGHDR and SFDVKD. The germline V and J ends were trimmed by 0 bases and 6 bases, with 7 bases remaining between them. The CDR3 coding sequence is TGTGCCACCAGTGATTTGTCAGGGGCTGAAGCTTTCTTT. Translation gives CATSDLSGAEAFF.

This clonotype turned up a few times. The V call is TRBV2, the J call TRBJ2-3; no clear D. V shed 3 bases and J shed 2 bases, with 9 bases lying between them. The CDR3 loop spans 14 amino acids. Germline V CDR1 and CDR2: SNHLY, FYNNEI. The CDR3 reads CASSDRVHTDTQYF. DNA for the CDR3: TGTGCCAGCAGTGATCGGGTCCACACAGATACGCAGTATTTT.

This clonotype was seen many times. The chain is built from TRBV18 and TRBJ2-7, with a weak D call TRBD2 (5 bases). The ends were cut back, 0 bases at V and 7 bases at J, with 22 bases in the middle. Germline loops: CDR1 KGHSH, CDR2 LQKENI. This CDR3 region has 17 residues. CDR3 nucleotide sequence: TGTGCCAGCTCACCACCGGGTTACTGGGAGCCCCTCCATGAGCAGTACTTC. As protein: CASSPPGYWEPLHEQYF.

This rearrangement joins TRBV5-1 to TRBJ1-2, with TRBD1 matching over 9 bases. With V trimmed by 1 base and J by 0 bases, 13 bases remained unmatched. This CDR3 is built from 19 residues. Germline assignment: CDR1 SGHRS and CDR2 YFSETQ. CDR3 nucleotide sequence: TGCGCCAGCAGCTTGAAGGGAGGAGGGACAGGGCCCACTAACTATGGCTACACCTTC. Its translation is CASSLKGGGTGPTNYGYTF.

This clonotype was counted only a few times. The V and J genes are TRBV28 and TRBJ2-5, with TRBD1 matching over 8 bases. The end of the DNA fits TRBJ2-4 better, so the J call may be wrong. Germline loops: CDR1 MDHEN, CDR2 SYDVKM. The CDR3 is made up of 15 amino acids. CDR3 loop: CASSSDRGTKNIQYF. DNA for the CDR3: TGTGCCAGCAGTTCCGACAGGGGAACCAAAAACATTCAGTACTTC.